This is a list of T cell receptor beta chains from one sample in a study of early T cells in non-severe SARS-CoV-2 infection. TCRdb re-called the 5' RACE reads with MiXCR, one entry per CDR3 protein. The sample gives tens of thousands of distinct CDR3 sequences, over 4.5% of which show up once; just under 30% is in the top ten. Sequencing was done on a sample of whole blood. The source is an adult who was a healthcare worker with PCR-confirmed SARS-CoV-2 infection or an uninfected control (not recorded which). The CDR3 runs from the conserved cysteine through the conserved F or W. Each record gives: V gene, CDR3 protein.

>TRBV7-3
CASSLMTGGELFF
>TRBV12-3/TRBV12-4
CASTRGVANEKLFF
>TRBV6-1
CASSWRRGGEQFF
>TRBV11-1
CASSLERNSFYEQYF
>TRBV9
CASSPQTTNRYGYTF
>TRBV9
CASSVAYRGTEQFF
>TRBV7-9
CASSLGSGHGYEKLFF
>TRBV7-9
CASSFGGTYNEQFF
>TRBV30
CAWSGGTGGPDQPQHF
>TRBV5-1
CASSLEPANEQYF
>TRBV3-1
CASSQEGRRNNEQFF
>TRBV6-5
CASSYTHRGVNTEAFF
>TRBV7-6
CASSQTGAGTEAFF
>TRBV7-9
CASSSQGGDNQPQHF
>TRBV12-3/TRBV12-4
CASSRIKEEAFF
>TRBV6-5
CASSYSGGPLYEQYF
>TRBV28
CASSFSTLQLYEQYF
>TRBV10-2
CASRATGTLQEKLFF